This entry is about one TCR beta chain. Antigen: not known. The observed sequence ends 3 residues before the CDR3 terminus, with the missing tail filled in from the germline J gene. The sample originates from a study of T cells in women clearing cervical HPV infection. Overall study findings and caveats: Unknown T-cell numbers per sample may underlie the richness differences. Repertoire richness, not evenness, was significantly elevated in CIN3+ cases versus controls. Controls had more TRBV6-7 (about 0.15%) than cases (around 0.11%). Effector/memory and HPV-specific T cells were not isolated, and association timing is unknown.

In germline, CDR1 is MNHNS, CDR2 SASEGT. The length of the CDR3 is 13 residues. Data came from immunoSEQ multiplex PCR; TCRdb stores just in-frame clones and leaves some out. Its table records approximately 35,000 clones. The source material was blood buffy coat. This chain connects TRBV6-1 to TRBJ1-4; D remains unclear. This sequence originates from a woman aged 18-70 years with a cervical HPV16 infection that either progressed to CIN3+ or cleared (not recorded which). CDR3 DNA (partial): TGTGCCAGCAGTGCCGGTAGTCTCTCACCA. Its translation: CASSAGSLSP. The whole CDR3 sequence reads CASSAGSLSPLFF.